These T cell receptor beta chains were read from a single sample in a study of T-cell memory formation after mild COVID-19. TCRdb re-called the 5' RACE reads with MiXCR, one entry per CDR3 protein. Of roughly 450,000 distinct CDR3 sequences listed, approximately 18% are singletons. Sequencing used PBMCs or a T cell subset sorted from them (not recorded which). The receptor set was obtained from an adult woman who had mild COVID-19 (a few samples of this study predate the infection). Cell type and time point are not known. Each CDR3 is given with its conserved first and last residue. The D gene is left open where the match is weak. Not all rows give a size; the values are once, few, many and, for expanded clones, a class.

V,D,J,size,CDR3,DNA
TRBV20-1,TRBD2,TRBJ2-3,NA,CSAYALRGDLTDTQYF,TGCAGTGCTTACGCCCTACGGGGGGACCTCACAGATACGCAGTATTTT
TRBV6-5,NA,TRBJ1-1,few,CASRKQQNTEAFF,TGTGCCAGCAGAAAACAGCAAAACACTGAAGCTTTCTTT
TRBV24-1,NA,TRBJ2-2,few,CATSEWTTGELFF,TGTGCCACCAGTGAGTGGACCACCGGGGAGCTGTTTTTT
TRBV18,NA,TRBJ2-2,NA,CASSPLPQSNTGELFF,TGTGCCAGCTCACCACTTCCACAGTCGAACACCGGGGAGCTGTTTTTT
TRBV7-9,NA,TRBJ2-1,few,CASTRIGGGGTEQFF,TGTGCCAGCACCCGAATAGGGGGAGGGGGAACTGAGCAGTTCTTC
TRBV6-5,TRBD2,TRBJ2-1,NA,CASGGEGGPNGDEQFF,TGTGCCAGCGGGGGAGAGGGAGGGCCGAATGGGGATGAGCAGTTCTTC
TRBV5-6,TRBD1,TRBJ2-1,NA,CASSLFDRDYNEQFF,TGTGCCAGCAGCCTATTTGACAGGGACTACAATGAGCAGTTCTTC
TRBV5-6,NA,TRBJ1-6,NA,CASSLVDSALYSPLHF,TGTGCCAGCAGCTTGGTAGATTCCGCCTTGTATTCACCCCTCCACTTT
TRBV29-1,NA,TRBJ2-1,few,CSVLGLKGSYNEQFF,TGCAGCGTCCTAGGACTCAAGGGGTCCTACAATGAGCAGTTCTTC
TRBV5-1,TRBD2,TRBJ2-5,many,CASSLGPAGELETQYF,TGCGCCAGCAGCTTGGGTCCAGCGGGAGAGTTGGAGACCCAGTACTTC
TRBV5-6,NA,TRBJ2-5,few,CASRAGAGRETQYF,TGTGCCAGCAGGGCAGGGGCGGGTCGGGAGACCCAGTACTTC
TRBV5-1,NA,TRBJ1-1,NA,CASSLASLGARYTEAFF,TGCGCCAGCAGCTTGGCCTCGTTGGGGGCTAGGTACACTGAAGCTTTCTTT
TRBV6-6,TRBD1,TRBJ1-1,NA,CASTGDNTEAFF,TGTGCCTCCACAGGGGATAACACTGAAGCTTTCTTT
TRBV4-2,NA,TRBJ2-6,many,CASSTRISGANVLTF,TGTGCCAGCAGCACCAGGATATCTGGGGCCAACGTCCTGACTTTC
TRBV12-3/TRBV12-4,NA,TRBJ1-1,NA,CASTIGGTVAEAFF,TGTGCCAGCACTATTGGGGGAACTGTGGCTGAAGCTTTCTTT
TRBV7-9,NA,TRBJ1-1,many,CASSLVDTEAFF,TGTGCCAGCAGCCTAGTAGACACTGAAGCTTTCTTT
TRBV23-1,TRBD2,TRBJ2-3,few,CASTHGGMIPDTQYF,TGCGCCAGCACCCACGGGGGGATGATCCCAGATACGCAGTATTTT
TRBV5-1,NA,TRBJ1-1,NA,CASSFWGGGYGGTEAFF,TGCGCCAGCAGCTTTTGGGGCGGGGGATATGGCGGCACTGAAGCTTTCTTT
TRBV6-6,TRBD1,TRBJ2-5,NA,CASSPQGVGETQYF,TGTGCCAGCAGCCCACAGGGGGTCGGGGAGACCCAGTACTTC
TRBV6-2/TRBV6-3,NA,TRBJ2-7,NA,CASSYTVSYEQYF,TGTGCCAGCAGTTATACGGTCTCCTACGAGCAGTACTTC
TRBV7-3,NA,TRBJ1-2,few,CASSSAQAGIGTRGYTF,TGTGCCAGCAGCTCGGCTCAGGCGGGAATTGGAACGCGGGGCTACACCTTC
TRBV5-1,TRBD2,TRBJ2-1,few,CASSSQSGGAFNEQFF,TGCGCCAGCAGCTCCCAGAGCGGGGGGGCGTTCAATGAGCAGTTCTTC
TRBV12-3/TRBV12-4,NA,TRBJ2-1,few,CASSFVPVEQFF,TGTGCCAGCAGTTTCGTCCCCGTTGAGCAGTTCTTC
TRBV7-2,NA,TRBJ2-3,many,CASSLGTTLTDTQYF,TGTGCCAGCAGCTTAGGGACTACTCTCACAGATACGCAGTATTTT
TRBV6-5,NA,TRBJ1-1,NA,CASRKLNTEAFF,TGTGCCAGCAGGAAGCTGAACACTGAAGCTTTCTTT
TRBV7-2,TRBD2,TRBJ2-3,NA,CASSIRLAGGTDTQYF,TGTGCCAGCAGCATCCGACTAGCGGGGGGAACAGATACGCAGTATTTT
TRBV12-3/TRBV12-4,NA,TRBJ1-1,NA,CASSLWSGEKTEAFF,TGTGCCAGCAGTTTATGGTCGGGGGAGAAGACTGAAGCTTTCTTT
TRBV5-1,NA,TRBJ1-1,few,CASSPPGRYTEAFF,TGCGCCAGCAGCCCCCCGGGCCGATACACTGAAGCTTTCTTT
TRBV24-1,NA,TRBJ2-1,NA,CATSDLLHNEQFF,TGTGCCACCAGTGATTTGCTTCACAATGAGCAGTTCTTC
TRBV7-9,NA,TRBJ1-5,few,CASSLRGDQEPSNQPQHF,TGTGCCAGCAGCTTAAGGGGGGACCAGGAGCCTAGCAATCAGCCCCAGCATTTT
TRBV3-1,TRBD1,TRBJ1-2,many,CASSQTGLGGYTF,TGTGCCAGCAGTCAGACAGGGTTGGGTGGCTACACCTTC
TRBV6-1,NA,TRBJ2-1,NA,CASTRDGISYNEQFF,TGTGCCAGCACCCGGGACGGGATCTCCTACAATGAGCAGTTCTTC
TRBV5-1,NA,TRBJ2-3,many,CASSSASTDTQYF,TGCGCCAGCAGCTCAGCGAGCACAGATACGCAGTATTTT
TRBV6-5,TRBD1,TRBJ1-1,NA,CASSRGTGLMNTEAFF,TGTGCCAGCAGCCGCGGGACAGGCCTCATGAACACTGAAGCTTTCTTT
TRBV14,NA,TRBJ2-6,NA,CASSQAGPANVLTF,TGTGCCAGCAGCCAAGCGGGGCCAGCCAACGTCCTGACTTTC
TRBV20-1,TRBD1,TRBJ2-5,few,CSARTGDGETQYF,TGCAGTGCTAGAACAGGGGATGGGGAGACCCAGTACTTC
TRBV4-1,TRBD2,TRBJ2-6,few,CASGEGLGANVLTF,TGCGCCAGCGGGGAGGGGTTGGGGGCCAACGTCCTGACTTTC
TRBV28,NA,TRBJ1-1,few,CASRDAQGSEAFF,TGTGCCAGCAGGGATGCACAGGGTTCTGAAGCTTTCTTT
TRBV15,TRBD1,TRBJ1-6,many,CATSRGGQGARNSPLHF,TGTGCCACCAGCAGAGGGGGACAGGGGGCGCGAAATTCACCCCTCCACTTT
TRBV4-1,NA,TRBJ1-5,NA,CASSQDPAADQPQHF,TGCGCCAGCAGCCAAGATCCGGCAGCGGATCAGCCCCAGCATTTT
TRBV7-3,TRBD1,TRBJ1-1,few,CASSAMTGVNTEAFF,TGTGCCAGCAGCGCAATGACAGGGGTGAACACTGAAGCTTTCTTT
TRBV19,NA,TRBJ1-6,NA,CASSPQAWDNSPLHF,TGTGCCAGTAGTCCGCAAGCCTGGGATAATTCACCCCTCCACTTT
TRBV29-1,TRBD1,TRBJ2-7,NA,CSVAKGQGAVYEQYF,TGCAGCGTTGCCAAGGGACAGGGGGCTGTATACGAGCAGTACTTC
TRBV5-3,NA,TRBJ2-5,NA,CARSLRNRASLVTEETQYF,TGTGCCAGAAGCTTAAGAAACAGGGCCTCTCTCGTTACAGAAGAGACCCAGTACTTC
TRBV24-1,NA,TRBJ2-5,NA,CATSEGDRIQETQYF,TGTGCCACCAGTGAGGGCGACAGAATACAAGAGACCCAGTACTTC
TRBV4-3,TRBD2,TRBJ2-1,few,CASSHDVSGRVYNEQFF,TGCGCCAGCAGCCACGATGTGAGCGGGAGGGTGTACAATGAGCAGTTCTTC
TRBV20-1,NA,TRBJ2-1,NA,CSAPGGAASREQFF,TGCAGTGCCCCCGGTGGGGCCGCCAGCCGGGAGCAGTTCTTC
TRBV5-4,TRBD2,TRBJ2-3,many,CASSSTGTSGDTQYF,TGTGCCAGCAGCTCAACCGGGACTAGCGGAGATACGCAGTATTTT
TRBV2,NA,TRBJ2-2,NA,CASRERETGELFF,TGTGCCAGCAGGGAAAGGGAGACCGGGGAGCTGTTTTTT
TRBV7-9,NA,TRBJ1-2,many,CASSSGRNYGYTF,TGTGCCAGCAGCTCCGGGAGGAACTATGGCTACACCTTC
TRBV7-8,NA,TRBJ2-3,NA,CASSLIRRTDTQYF,TGTGCCAGCAGCTTAATCCGGCGCACAGATACGCAGTATTTT
TRBV28,NA,TRBJ2-1,few,CASSFAGGASYNEQFF,TGTGCCAGCAGTTTCGCTGGGGGCGCCTCCTACAATGAGCAGTTCTTC
TRBV5-1,TRBD1,TRBJ1-6,once,CASSPGGGTATFYF,TGCGCCAGCAGCCCCGGTGGGGGGACAGCTACTTTCTACTTT
TRBV11-3,TRBD1,TRBJ2-7,NA,CASIETGADPYEQYF,TGTGCCAGCATCGAGACAGGGGCAGATCCCTACGAGCAGTACTTC
TRBV7-2,NA,TRBJ1-5,few,CASSLSLDQPQHF,TGTGCCAGCAGCTTAAGTCTGGATCAGCCCCAGCATTTT
TRBV15,NA,TRBJ2-5,NA,CATSRLWYQETQYF,TGTGCCACCAGCAGACTATGGTACCAAGAGACCCAGTACTTC
TRBV23-1,NA,TRBJ1-5,few,CASPWCSYQPQHF,TGCGCCAGCCCCTGGTGCAGCTATCAGCCCCAGCATTTT
TRBV12-3/TRBV12-4,NA,TRBJ2-3,NA,CASRGEMGDTQYF,TGTGCCAGCAGGGGGGAGATGGGGGATACGCAGTATTTT
TRBV27,TRBD2,TRBJ2-1,NA,CASSFLTSGEANEQFF,TGTGCCAGCAGTTTCTTGACTAGCGGGGAAGCTAATGAGCAGTTCTTC
TRBV6-6,NA,TRBJ1-5,few,CASSLTQGNNQPQHF,TGTGCCAGCAGCCTCACCCAGGGTAACAATCAGCCCCAGCATTTT